This entry concerns a single T cell receptor beta chain. The sample comes from a study of blood T cell repertoires in COVID-19. Study context: Acute and convalescent COVID-19 specimens originated in the United States, Italy and Spain. PBMCs, B-cell-depleted T cells, or T cells provided the cDNA or gDNA that made up the material.

Only in-frame clones appear in the TCRdb table, and some are missing; sequencing was by immunoSEQ multiplex PCR. The sample has approximately 150,000 clones; more than 65% are singletons. The CDR3 runs to 15 residues. From germline, CDR1 is LNHDA and CDR2 SQIVND (reference sequence). Trimming took 5 bases from V and 4 from J, leaving 15 bases between them. In Cohort 3, a recovered donor had either two negative PCRs, clearance, or symptom resolution. J is TRBJ1-3 and V is TRBV19, with TRBD1 as a possible D gene (5 bases). The specimen sequenced was PBMCs or T cells enriched from blood (not recorded which). This TCR was sampled from a man aged 55 to 70 who had recovered from COVID-19. The CDR3 reads CASSLAGVKGNTIYF. CDR3 nucleotide sequence: TGTGCCAGTAGTCTCGCGGGGGTGAAAGGAAACACCATATATTTT.